This T cell receptor beta chain was found in a study of cytotoxic CD8 clonotypes in ibrutinib-treated CLL. Overall study context: Timing of response sample collection was a median approximately twelve months after treatment start, with a range of 6 to 36. Overall study results and limits: Clonality increased with ibrutinib response but returned toward baseline at progression.

Genomic DNA in an amount of approximately 2 micrograms was extracted from cryopreserved PBMCs and used for the preparation of TCR beta libraries. Profiling relied on immunoSEQ multiplex PCR, and the TCRdb table lists in-frame clones only, not all of them. The repertoire holds about 300,000 clones, with 70% to 80% as singletons. Trimming removed 1 base from V and 6 bases from J, with 19 bases in between. Germline values: CDR1 SGHVS, CDR2 FNYEAQ. The CDR3 has 17 residues. To note about this clone: Its cognate antigen is unknown.

Material: PBMCs, obtained at disease progression, from a patient treated with ibrutinib. The sequence was obtained from a human donor with chronic lymphocytic leukemia. The chain links TRBV7-6 to TRBJ2-1; tentative D call: TRBD2 (6 bases). The CDR3: CASSLGPGTYLPNEQFF. CDR3 bases: TGTGCCAGCAGCTTAGGCCCCGGGACTTATCTCCCCAATGAGCAGTTCTTC.